The source of this TCR beta chain is a study of a mutant IDH1 vaccine in newly diagnosed glioma. Study in general: Weeks 1, 3, 5, 7, 11, 15, 19 and 23 were when patients received their eight vaccinations. The treated population exhibited a male proportion of around 62%, a female proportion of about 38%, and a mean age of roughly 39 years. Patients had received radiotherapy, temozolomide, or both previously, most receiving both.

Noted time point: week 5, during vaccination. The vaccine gave 300 ug of a 20-mer mutant IDH1 peptide subcutaneously per dose. This clone came up a few times. Its antigen is unknown. The assay was immunoSEQ multiplex PCR, and TCRdb's table has in-frame clones only and misses some. The repertoire holds 40,000 to 60,000 clones, with about three quarters as singletons. Study-level points and caveats: Immune responses arising from the vaccine appeared in about 93% of patients.

The CDR3 covers 12 residues. V was cut by 4 bases and J by 4 bases, with 4 bases left in between. The germline V gene has CDR1 MGHDK and CDR2 SYGVNS. The gene calls are TRBV25-1 and TRBJ1-4; D is ambiguous. The sequencing here drew on PBMCs, taken from a glioma patient whose treatment included an IDH1 peptide vaccine. This TCR was recovered from a woman between 40 and 50 years old with glioma. CDR3 bases: TGTGCCAGCAGTGCCGGTAATGAAAAACTGTTTTTT. Protein product: CASSAGNEKLFF.